These 15 T cell receptor beta chains were all obtained from the same sample, sequenced in a study of T-cell memory formation after mild COVID-19. TCRdb processed the 5' RACE reads anew with MiXCR; each CDR3 protein has one entry. In the table there are fewer than 250,000 distinct CDR3 sequences, approximately 15% of which are singletons. Sequencing was performed on PBMCs or a T cell subset sorted from them (not recorded which). The receptors come from an adult woman who had mild COVID-19 (a few samples of this study predate the infection). Cell type and time point are not known.

The table lists this clonotype with a few counts. The chain is built from TRBV4-2 and TRBJ2-2; D ambiguous. V gave up 1 base and J gave up 5 bases, with 17 bases separating them. The CDR3 consists of 17 residues. Germline V gene lookup returns CDR1 LGHNA and CDR2 YNFKEQ. The CDR3 region is CASSQVLGLPSTGELFF. The CDR3 DNA sequence: TGTGCCAGCAGCCAAGTCTTAGGGCTCCCGAGTACCGGGGAGCTGTTTTTT.

This clonotype was recorded a few times. The rearrangement uses TRBV5-1 and TRBJ2-7; D is unclear. The CDR3 consists of 15 residues. Germline-derived CDR1 and CDR2 are SGHRS and YFSETQ. Trimming pared 0 bases from V and 3 bases from J, leaving 13 bases between. CDR3 region: CASSLGQDVSYEQYF. As DNA, the CDR3 is TGCGCCAGCAGCTTGGGTCAGGACGTTAGCTACGAGCAGTACTTC.

The chain has TRBV18 and TRBJ1-3, with 7 positions matching TRBD1. The length of the CDR3 is 16 residues. Germline V CDR1 and CDR2: KGHSH, LQKENI. The J segment lost 0 bases and the V segment lost 5 bases, leaving 7 bases of the junction unmatched. CDR3 nucleotides: TGTGCCAGCTCAAGCGGACAGGTCCTCTCTGGAAACACCATATATTTT. Amino acid sequence: CASSSGQVLSGNTIYF.

This clonotype was observed at least ten times. Sequence at one end of the junction differs from germline and may be a read error. The chain has TRBV12-3 or TRBV12-4 and TRBJ2-1; 14 positions match TRBD2. This CDR3 spans 14 amino acids. The CDR3 reads CASSFRTSGGNLYF. The CDR3 DNA reads TGTGCCAGCAGTTTTCGGACTAGCGGGGGGAATTTGTATTTC.

This clonotype has only a few counts. The V gene is TRBV6-2 or TRBV6-3, the J gene TRBJ2-3; 7 bases are shared with TRBD2. J gave up 6 bases and V 6 bases, and 9 bases lay outside the gene matches. Germline V gene lookup returns CDR1 MNHEY and CDR2 SVGEGT. The CDR3 is 14 amino acids. CDR3 in DNA: TGTGCCAGCAGGCGTCCTAGCGGTAAGGATACGCAGTATTTT. Its protein is CASRRPSGKDTQYF.

This clonotype was counted ten times or more. V gene TRBV11-1 combines with J gene TRBJ2-2, with D perhaps TRBD1 (6 bases). V lost 1 base to trimming and J lost 0 bases, with 6 bases between them. Germline values: CDR1 SGHAT, CDR2 FQDESV (reference sequence). The CDR3 runs to 15 residues. DNA for the CDR3: TGTGCCAGCAGCTTAGGGACAGCGAACACCGGGGAGCTGTTTTTT. This codes for CASSLGTANTGELFF.

This clonotype appeared many times. The rearrangement links TRBV25-1 to TRBJ2-1; 7 bases align to TRBD2. The trim removed 5 bases at V and 4 bases at J, leaving 11 bases unmatched. The CDR3 totals 16 residues. CDR1 is MGHDK, CDR2 SYGVNS, per germline. The CDR3 is CASSWVASGAYNEQFF. The CDR3 nucleotides read TGTGCCAGCAGTTGGGTGGCTAGCGGAGCATACAATGAGCAGTTCTTC.

This clonotype was seen a handful of times. The V call is TRBV5-1, the J call TRBJ2-5; 7 bases map to TRBD1. The CDR3 sequence is 16 residues long. Germline assignment: CDR1 SGHRS and CDR2 YFSETQ. V lost 4 bases, J lost 4 bases, and 13 bases stayed unmatched. The CDR3 nucleotides read TGCGCCAGCAGCGTAACAGGGGCCGCAAGGGGAGAGACCCAGTACTTC. Its translation: CASSVTGAARGETQYF.

This clonotype was counted only a few times. The rearrangement links TRBV25-1 to TRBJ2-3; D assignment may be TRBD1 or TRBD2 (5 bases each). The CDR3 runs 15 residues. The V and J ends lost 2 bases and 2 bases respectively, with 11 bases between them. CDR1 and CDR2 (germline): MGHDK, SYGVNS. CDR3 residues: CASSEVFGTTDTQYF. In nucleotides, the CDR3 is TGTGCCAGCAGTGAAGTGTTCGGGACCACAGATACGCAGTATTTT.

This clonotype has more than one count but fewer than ten. This rearrangement joins TRBV7-9 to TRBJ2-2; TRBD1 matches 7 bases. The germline CDR1 and CDR2 sequences are SEHNR and FQNEAQ (reference sequence). J gave up 1 base and V 5 bases, and 7 bases lay outside the gene matches. CDR3 length: 16 amino acids. The chain's CDR3 is CASSRSGTVNTGELFF. CDR3 bases: TGTGCCAGCAGCCGATCCGGGACAGTGAACACCGGGGAGCTGTTTTTT.

This clonotype was seen only a few times. The V gene is TRBV24-1, the J gene TRBJ2-3; D is unclear. CDR1 is KGHDR, CDR2 SFDVKD, per germline. V was cut by 4 bases and J by 5 bases, with 9 bases left in between. This CDR3 has 13 residues. CDR3: CATSENNGDTQYF. The CDR3, as DNA: TGTGCCACCAGTGAAAACAATGGAGATACGCAGTATTTT.

This clonotype has a handful of counts. The chain links TRBV12-3 or TRBV12-4 to TRBJ1-6; 11 positions agree with TRBD1. Trimming cost V 5 bases and J 7 bases; bases outside gene matches: 13. This CDR3 has 18 residues. CDR3 DNA: TGTGCCAGCAGTCTCGAAGGGCTCGGGGACAGGGGGAATTCACCCCTCCACTTT. Translating gives CASSLEGLGDRGNSPLHF.

The chain combines TRBV15 with TRBJ2-2; D is possibly TRBD1 (6 bases). This CDR3 spans 17 amino acids. V was shortened by 0 bases and J by 2 bases, with 13 bases between the two germline ends. Germline CDR1 LNHNV, CDR2 YYDKDF (reference sequence). The CDR3 DNA reads as TGTGCCACCAGCAGAGATTTCGGGACAACTAACACCGGGGAGCTGTTTTTT. Translation: CATSRDFGTTNTGELFF.

Many counts were recorded for this clonotype. The V gene is TRBV11-2, the J gene TRBJ1-3, with no clear D. V lost 5 bases and J lost 0, with 5 bases in between. The CDR3 has 13 amino acids. From germline, CDR1 is SGHAT and CDR2 FQNNGV. This chain's CDR3 is CASSPLSGNTIYF. DNA of the CDR3: TGTGCCAGCAGCCCGCTCTCTGGAAACACCATATATTTT.

This clonotype was detected a few times. The chain combines TRBV6-2 or TRBV6-3 with TRBJ2-7; 8 bases fit TRBD1. Germline loops: CDR1 MNHEY, CDR2 SVGEGT. The trim removed 5 bases at V and 4 bases at J, leaving 7 bases unmatched. The length of the CDR3 is 14 residues. The CDR3 spells CASSTGTGRYEQYF. DNA for the CDR3: TGTGCCAGCAGTACCGGGACAGGTCGTTACGAGCAGTACTTC.